The rows below give T cell receptor beta chains drawn from one sample of a study of OX40 agonist ivuxolimab in advanced cancers. Method: immunoSEQ multiplex PCR; TCRdb's copy keeps in-frame clones and lacks some. The data contain tens of thousands of clones, over 70% of them seen just once; the ten biggest clones take up 0.95% to 1.5%. The source material was CD4+ or CD8+ T cells sorted from blood, sampled in a trial of the OX40 agonist ivuxolimab. The receptors come from an adult with an advanced solid tumor such as melanoma, head and neck, liver or kidney cancer. Both conserved end residues are part of each CDR3. The D gene is left open where the match is weak. Expanded clones get a size class; other rows say once, few or many, or leave the size out.

-	TRBD1	TRBV6-5	TRBJ2-1	TGTGCCAGCAGTTACTCGGGACAGGGGCTTAATGAGCAGTTCTTC	CASSYSGQGLNEQFF
-	-	TRBV18	TRBJ2-2	TGTGCCAGCTCACCCCTCCGGGCCCAGGGGCTGTTTTTT	CASSPLRAQGLFF
-	TRBD2	TRBV5-1	TRBJ2-1	TGCGCCAGCAGCTCCAGGATTAGCGGGGGGGCTGGTGAGCAGTTCTTC	CASSSRISGGAGEQFF
-	TRBD1	TRBV2	TRBJ1-5	TGTGCCAGCAGCGAGGGACAGACCAATCAGCCCCAGCATTTT	CASSEGQTNQPQHF
-	-	TRBV7-7	TRBJ2-3	TGTGCTAGCAGCTCAGGCATTAGCACAGATACGCAGTATTTT	CASSSGISTDTQYF
-	TRBD1	TRBV6-6	TRBJ1-4	TGTGCCAGCAGAGACAGGGTGGAAGAAAAACTGTTTTTT	CASRDRVEEKLFF
-	-	TRBV5-1	TRBJ2-3	TGCGCCAGCAGCTTGGGCGGGACCCATGGGGTGGATACGCAGTATTTT	CASSLGGTHGVDTQYF
-	TRBD1	TRBV5-8	TRBJ1-6	TGTGCCACCAACAGGGGCCCCCATTCACCCCTCCACTTT	CATNRGPHSPLHF
once	-	TRBV9	TRBJ2-5	TGTGCCAGCAGCGTAGCCCCGCAGGGAGGAGAGACCCAGTACTTC	CASSVAPQGGETQYF
few	TRBD2	TRBV4-2	TRBJ2-3	TGTGCCAGCAGCCAAGAACTAGCGGGGGCGTTCACAGATACGCAGTATTTT	CASSQELAGAFTDTQYF
once	-	TRBV6-1	TRBJ1-5	TGTGCCAGCAGTGTCGATGGTGTCGGCAATCAGCCCCAGCATTTT	CASSVDGVGNQPQHF
-	-	TRBV5-6	TRBJ1-1	TGTGCCAGCAATTCCATGGGACGGACAGAAGCTTTCTTT	CASNSMGRTEAFF
-	-	TRBV27	TRBJ1-2	TGTGCCAGCAGTTCAGGGCGAGGAGGCTATGGCTACACCTTC	CASSSGRGGYGYTF
-	TRBD1	TRBV4-1	TRBJ2-1	TGCGCCAGCAGCCCTCACGGACAGGGTGGGGATGAGCAGTTCTTC	CASSPHGQGGDEQFF
-	TRBD2	TRBV7-2	TRBJ2-5	TGTGCCAGCAGCTTAGATAGCGGGGGAGAGACCCAGTACTTC	CASSLDSGGETQYF
-	-	TRBV27	TRBJ1-5	TGTGCCAGCAGGCCTCAGGGGAGTCGCAATCAGCCCCAGCATTTT	CASRPQGSRNQPQHF
-	TRBD1	TRBV2	TRBJ2-3	TGTGCCAGCACGAGGGGGCGGACAGATACGCAGTATTTT	CASTRGRTDTQYF
-	TRBD1	TRBV6-6	TRBJ1-5	TGTGCCAGCAGTCAAGGACAGGGTAGTCAGCCCCAGCATTTT	CASSQGQGSQPQHF
few	-	TRBV9	TRBJ2-5	TGTGCCAGCTCTTGGGACTCCGGGGGCGGGACCCAGTACTTC	CASSWDSGGGTQYF
-	-	TRBV4-3	TRBJ2-1	TGCGCCAGCAGCCAAGTCCCAGGGCTGGGCAATGAGCAGTTCTTC	CASSQVPGLGNEQFF
once	-	TRBV27	TRBJ1-5	TGTGCCAGCAGTTTCAGAAATCAGCCCCAGCATTTT	CASSFRNQPQHF
-	TRBD1	TRBV7-9	TRBJ1-1	TGTGCCAGCAGCCCGCAGCTAGACAGGGGGACTTTCTTT	CASSPQLDRGTFF